The 5 T cell receptor beta chains reported below all come from one sample, sequenced in a study of regulatory T cells in long-lasting Graves disease. TCRdb called the reads again in MiXCR, with one record for every CDR3 protein. The table records about 700 distinct CDR3 sequences, about 90% of them present only once. PBMC-extracted RNA yielded the TCR library. The input for sequencing was peripheral blood mononuclear cells (PBMCs), taken with antithyroid drug treatment, in newly diagnosed or persistent Graves disease (not recorded which). The receptors shown here come from a woman aged 18-30 years with Graves disease.

This chain joins TRBV11-2 and TRBJ2-1, with no clear D. Deletions cut 1 base from V and 12 bases from J, with 13 bases between. CDR3 size: 13 residues. Germline CDR1 is SGHAT and CDR2 is FQNNGV. The CDR3 here is CASSLGDLGWQFF. For the CDR3, the DNA is TGTGCCAGCAGCTTAGGGGATCTCGGCTGGCAGTTCTTC.

The V call is TRBV23-1, the J call TRBJ1-4, with D tentatively TRBD1 (6 bases). TRBV23-1 is given ORF status, its function remaining uncertain. The V end was cut by 10 bases, the J end by 4 bases, with 13 bases between. This CDR3 region has 13 residues. In nucleotides, the CDR3 is TGCGCCACGTTAGGGGGGGGTAATGAAAAACTGTTTTTT. This sequence encodes CATLGGGNEKLFF.

This chain links TRBV11-2 with TRBJ1-5; 7 nucleotides match TRBD1. Germline V gene lookup returns CDR1 SGHAT and CDR2 FQNNGV. Losses at the gene ends were 1 base for V and 6 bases for J; bases not matched to a gene: 12. The CDR3 length is 17 residues. The CDR3 sequence is CASSLGQGTFGRQPQHF. CDR3 DNA sequence: TGTGCCAGCAGCTTAGGACAGGGCACTTTCGGGCGTCAGCCCCAGCATTTT.

V gene TRBV29-1 combines with J gene TRBJ2-7; the match to TRBD1 covers 8 bases. The CDR3 runs to 15 residues. Germline-derived CDR1 and CDR2 are SQVTM and ANQGSEA. The CDR3 DNA sequence: TGCAGTATCCGAGCAGGGACAGGCCGTTCCTACGAGCAGTACTTC. This translates into CSIRAGTGRSYEQYF.

This clonotype has just one count. V is TRBV11-1 and J is TRBJ2-2; D might be TRBD2 (5 bases). Germline CDR1 reads SGHAT; CDR2 reads FQDESV (reference sequence). The CDR3 extends over 16 amino acids. The V gene lost 4 bases and the J gene lost 4 bases, with 16 bases spanning the gap. In nucleotides, the CDR3 is TGTGCCAGCAGCTCGAGCGGAGGTCCCAGCACCGGGGAGCTGTTTTTT. It specifies CASSSSGGPSTGELFF. The full variable domain, in which reference TRBV11-1 and TRBJ2-2 provide the parts outside the CDR3, is EAEVAQSPRYKITEKSQAVAFWCDPISGHATLYWYRQILGQGPELLVQFQDESVVDDSQLPKDRFSAERLKGVDSTLKIQPAELGDSAMYLCASSSSGGPSTGELFFGEGSRLTVL.